This T cell receptor (beta chain) was sequenced for a study of CD8 T cells in Susac syndrome. The CD8+ and CD4+ T cells were negatively isolated, with the TEMRA cells enriched by FACS. Germline CDR1 reads SQVTM; CDR2 reads ANQGSEA. V lost 4 bases and J 2 bases, leaving 3 bases between the germline ends. This CDR3 comprises 12 residues. RNA amounts of about 0.5 to 1 ug underwent reverse transcription with random hexamers. It was immunoSEQ multiplex PCR that amplified TCR beta CDR3 across 54 Vbeta and 13 Jbeta. In TCRdb, the immunoSEQ multiplex PCR reads were re-called with MiXCR into one record per CDR3 protein. The sample lists approximately 170,000 distinct CDR3 sequences; around 93% were seen once. This clonotype showed up just once.

The sequenced sample consisted of CD4+ T cells from PBMCs. The sequence came from a human donor in good health. The V call is TRBV29-1, the J call TRBJ2-6; no clear D. The CDR3 spells CSVGTGANVLTF. For the CDR3, the DNA is TGCAGCGTTGGGACTGGGGCCAACGTCCTGACTTTC. Full variable domain (outside the CDR3, taken from reference TRBV29-1 and TRBJ2-6): SAVISQKPSRDICQRGTSLTIQCQVDSQVTMMFWYRQQPGQSLTLIATANQGSEATYESGFVIDKFPISRPNLTFSTLTVSNMSPEDSSIYLCSVGTGANVLTFGAGSRLTVL.